A selection of T cell receptor beta chains follows, all from one sample in a study of blood T cell repertoires in COVID-19. Repertoires were generated with immunoSEQ multiplex PCR, while TCRdb's copy carries only in-frame clones and drops some. Of roughly 38,000 clones listed, roughly 70% were seen once; the top ten hold 10%. The sequenced sample consisted of peripheral blood. These receptors were obtained from a man aged 65 to 85 with COVID-19, enrolled during active disease. The CDR3 runs from the conserved cysteine through the conserved F or W. Each record gives: D gene, clone size, J gene, V gene, CDR3 protein, CDR3 DNA. The D gene is left open where the match is weak. Expanded clones get a size class; other rows say once, few or many, or leave the size out.

-	few	TRBJ1-4	TRBV4-3	CASSQRGIEKLFF	TGCGCCAGCAGCCAGCGAGGGATTGAAAAACTGTTTTTT
-	-	TRBJ1-1	TRBV7-3	CASSLLGNTEAFF	TGTGCCAGCAGCTTGCTAGGTAACACTGAAGCTTTCTTT
TRBD1	once	TRBJ2-5	TRBV2	CASSDKYRGETQYF	TGTGCCAGCAGTGATAAGTACAGGGGAGAGACCCAGTACTTC
-	-	TRBJ1-6	TRBV28	CASSPGQIYNSPLHF	TGTGCCAGCAGTCCTGGACAGATATATAATTCACCCCTCCACTTT
-	-	TRBJ1-2	TRBV19	CASSIRLTQGIYGYTF	TGTGCCAGTAGTATCCGACTGACACAGGGAATTTATGGCTACACCTTC
TRBD2	-	TRBJ2-7	TRBV27	CASSLNLAGGTYEQYF	TGTGCCAGCAGTTTAAATCTAGCGGGAGGAACCTACGAGCAGTACTTC
-	-	TRBJ2-1	TRBV7-9	CASIEQVYNEQFF	TGTGCCAGCATAGAACAGGTTTACAATGAGCAGTTCTTC
-	once	TRBJ2-7	TRBV12-3/TRBV12-4	CASTFYEQYF	TGTGCCAGCACCTTTTACGAGCAGTACTTC
-	-	TRBJ1-1	TRBV10-3	CAIRNSDTNTEAFF	TGTGCCATCAGAAACTCGGACACGAACACTGAAGCTTTCTTT
TRBD1	-	TRBJ1-1	TRBV19	CASSHFGTENTEAFF	TGTGCCAGTAGTCATTTTGGGACAGAGAACACTGAAGCTTTCTTT
-	many	TRBJ2-7	TRBV3-1/TRBV3-2	CASSLLNEQYF	TGTGCCAGCAGCCTTTTAAACGAGCAGTACTTC
TRBD1	few	TRBJ1-2	TRBV27	CASSPRQGPLRTF	TGTGCCAGCAGTCCGCGACAGGGGCCGTTGAGGACCTTC
-	once	TRBJ1-1	TRBV28	CASSTGRRTEAFF	TGTGCCAGCAGTACAGGGAGAAGAACTGAAGCTTTCTTT
-	-	TRBJ1-6	TRBV2	CASSRGEGSPLHF	TGTGCCAGCAGCCGGGGAGAGGGCTCACCCCTCCACTTT